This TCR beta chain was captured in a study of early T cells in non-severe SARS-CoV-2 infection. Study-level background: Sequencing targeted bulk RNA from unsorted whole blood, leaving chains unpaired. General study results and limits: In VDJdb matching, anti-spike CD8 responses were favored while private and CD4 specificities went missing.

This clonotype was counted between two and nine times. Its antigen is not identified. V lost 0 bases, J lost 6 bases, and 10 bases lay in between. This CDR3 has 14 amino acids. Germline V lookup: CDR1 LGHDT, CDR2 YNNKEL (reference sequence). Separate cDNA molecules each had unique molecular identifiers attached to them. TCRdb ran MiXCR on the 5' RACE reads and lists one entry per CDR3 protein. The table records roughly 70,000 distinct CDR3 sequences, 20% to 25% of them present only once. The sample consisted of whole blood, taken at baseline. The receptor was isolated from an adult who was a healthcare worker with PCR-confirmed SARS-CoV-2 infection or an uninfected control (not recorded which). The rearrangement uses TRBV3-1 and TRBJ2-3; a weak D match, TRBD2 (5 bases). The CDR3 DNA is TGTGCCAGCAGCCAAGATTGGAGGTCCGATACGCAGTATTTT. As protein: CASSQDWRSDTQYF.